Following are 27 T cell receptor beta chains from one sample sequenced in a study of CD8 T cells in ankylosing spondylitis. Study-wide findings and caveats: It appeared that ankylosing spondylitis blood was characterized by a TCR beta motif of about 8 highly homologous variants.

Antigens of these TCRs are unknown. MiXCR, run by TCRdb on the 5' RACE reads, gives a single entry per CDR3 protein. The profile shows a few hundred thousand distinct CDR3 sequences, 17% of them singletons. Sample: blood, either unsorted or a sorted T cell fraction (not recorded which). All receptors derive from a male donor with ankylosing spondylitis.

This chain connects TRBV6-1 to TRBJ1-1, with D maybe TRBD1 (6 bases). The CDR3 is made up of 14 amino acids. Germline V gene sequence: CDR1 MNHNS, CDR2 SASEGT. Trimming shortened V by 10 bases and J by 4 bases, and 19 bases separated the two germline ends. The CDR3 sequence is CANPNRVEGTEAFF. The CDR3, as DNA: TGTGCCAACCCAAACAGGGTAGAAGGCACTGAAGCTTTCTTT.

This clonotype was found a few times. The chain links TRBV20-1 to TRBJ2-7, with D possibly TRBD1 on 6 matching bases. The V gene lost 1 base and the J gene lost 2 bases, with 15 bases spanning the gap. Germline CDR1 DFQATT, CDR2 SNEGSKA (reference sequence). The CDR3 has 15 residues. CDR3 sequence: CSARGGPGEPYEQYF. CDR3 DNA sequence: TGCAGTGCTAGAGGAGGTCCAGGGGAACCCTACGAGCAGTACTTC.

The V gene is TRBV12-3 or TRBV12-4, the J gene TRBJ1-2; possibly TRBD1 for D (6 bases). Trimming removed 6 bases from V and 7 bases from J, with 21 bases in between. This CDR3 has 15 residues. CDR3 protein: CASRPTGIRRAGYTF. In nucleotides, the CDR3 is TGTGCCAGCAGGCCCACAGGGATTCGGCGAGCTGGCTACACCTTC.

This clonotype was picked up a small number of times. V usage is TRBV5-1 and J usage is TRBJ1-6; the D gene is possibly TRBD1 (5 bases). The CDR3 is 18 residues long. V lost 1 base to trimming and J lost 0 bases, with 14 bases between them. The germline CDR1 and CDR2 sequences are SGHRS and YFSETQ. The CDR3 region is CASSLSDGGSSYNSPLHF. Written as DNA, the CDR3 is TGCGCCAGCAGCTTGTCGGATGGGGGGAGCTCCTATAATTCACCCCTCCACTTT.

This clonotype occurred a few times. This chain uses TRBV7-9 with TRBJ1-5; D is unclear. Trimming took off 4 bases at V and 1 base at J, with 8 bases between the two ends. CDR3 size: 14 residues. The germline gives CDR1 SEHNR, CDR2 FQNEAQ (reference sequence). CDR3 in amino acids: CASSSEQSNQPQHF. Here the CDR3 DNA reads TGTGCCAGCAGCTCAGAACAGAGCAATCAGCCCCAGCATTTT.

The chain carries TRBV28 and TRBJ2-1; D is perhaps TRBD2 (5 bases). Germline V gene sequence: CDR1 MDHEN, CDR2 SYDVKM. The V end lost 5 bases, the J end lost 12 bases, and 20 bases lay between the germline ends. There are 14 residues in the CDR3. CDR3 sequence: CASSPNENPGGQFF. The CDR3, as DNA: TGTGCCAGCAGTCCCAACGAAAACCCCGGAGGGCAGTTCTTC. Full variable domain (remainder filled in from reference TRBV28 and TRBJ2-1): DVKVTQSSRYLVKRTGEKVFLECVQDMDHENMFWYRQDPGLGLRLIYFSYDVKMKEKGDIPEGYSVSREKKERFSLILESASTNQTSMYLCASSPNENPGGQFFGPGTRLTVL.

This clonotype has ten or more counts. V gene TRBV4-1 combines with J gene TRBJ1-1, with 8 bases that match TRBD1. The ends lost 0 bases at V and 5 bases at J; junction bases unmatched: 8. The CDR3 extends over 16 amino acids. Looked up from germline, CDR1 is MGHRA and CDR2 is YSYEKL. The CDR3 nucleotides are TGCGCCAGCAGCCAAGAGCCTACCAGGGGGCGAACTGAAGCTTTCTTT. Amino acid sequence: CASSQEPTRGRTEAFF.

The CDR3 region is CASSLKAGGTYNEQFF. CDR3 in DNA: TGCGCCAGCAGCTTGAAGGCGGGAGGAACCTACAATGAGCAGTTCTTC. This chain uses TRBV5-1 with TRBJ2-1, with 8 bases lining up with TRBD2. The junction had 5 bases not matched to a gene; V was cut back by 1 base and J by 2 bases. There are 16 residues in the CDR3. Germline values: CDR1 SGHRS, CDR2 YFSETQ. The full variable domain, with the rest looked up from reference TRBV5-1 and TRBJ2-1, is KAGVTQTPRYLIKTRGQQVTLSCSPISGHRSVSWYQQTPGQGLQFLFEYFSETQRNKGNFPGRFSGRQFSNSRSEMNVSTLELGDSALYLCASSLKAGGTYNEQFFGPGTRLTVL.

The CDR3, as DNA: TGTGCCAGTACGGGGCGGGAGGGCCGGAAGAATACGCAGTATTTT. Protein: CASTGREGRKNTQYF. This chain links TRBV19 with TRBJ2-3; 9 bases match TRBD2. The V gene's germline CDR1 is LNHDA and CDR2 SQIVND (reference sequence). The CDR3 extends over 15 amino acids. V was clipped by 7 bases and J by 7 bases; unmatched bases: 12.

This chain uses TRBV6-5 with TRBJ2-2, with 8 positions matching TRBD1. In germline, CDR1 is MNHEY, CDR2 SVGAGI. The ends lost 2 bases at V and 0 bases at J; junction bases unmatched: 2. The CDR3 runs to 16 residues. CDR3 coding DNA: TGTGCCAGCAGTTACGACAGGGGACCGAACACCGGGGAGCTGTTTTTT. It translates to CASSYDRGPNTGELFF.

This chain links TRBV4-2 with TRBJ1-4, with 7 bases aligning to TRBD1. Germline V gene sequence: CDR1 LGHNA, CDR2 YNFKEQ. V lost 0 bases to trimming and J lost 0 bases; unmatched junction nucleotides: 7. The CDR3 extends over 18 amino acids. The CDR3 reads CASSQDPGGTATNEKLFF. The CDR3 DNA reads TGTGCCAGCAGCCAAGATCCAGGGGGGACCGCAACTAATGAAAAACTGTTTTTT.

This clonotype was detected only a few times. The genes are TRBV5-1 and TRBJ1-2; D is perhaps TRBD1 (6 bases). The CDR3 length is 15 residues. The germline V gene encodes CDR1 SGHRS and CDR2 YFSETQ. The V end lost 0 bases, the J end lost 2 bases, and 11 bases lay between the germline ends. Here the CDR3 reads CASSLVPGANYGYTF. In DNA, the CDR3 is TGCGCCAGCAGCTTGGTGCCGGGGGCGAACTATGGCTACACCTTC.

This clonotype turned up a few times. V is TRBV2 and J is TRBJ2-7, with D possibly TRBD1 on 6 matching bases. Between the trimmed V and J ends, which lost 2 bases and 3 bases, there was a span of 11 bases. Looked up from germline, CDR1 is SNHLY and CDR2 is FYNNEI. The CDR3 sequence is 14 residues long. As DNA, the CDR3 is TGTGCCAGCAGTGAAATGGGGGCAGGCTACGAGCAGTACTTC. As protein: CASSEMGAGYEQYF.

The rearrangement links TRBV12-3 or TRBV12-4 to TRBJ2-2; 9 bases align to TRBD2. V lost 7 bases and J lost 2; bases outside the gene matches: 5. The CDR3 totals 15 residues. CDR3 DNA sequence: TGTGCCAGCATGGAGCGGGGGGTTAACACCGGGGAGCTGTTTTTT. This codes for CASMERGVNTGELFF.

In its sample, this clonotype was seen a few times. The rearrangement links TRBV20-1 to TRBJ2-7, with D uncertain. Between the trimmed V and J ends, which lost 6 bases and 3 bases, there was a span of 12 bases. The CDR3 length is 12 residues. Per the germline V gene, CDR1 is DFQATT and CDR2 is SNEGSKA (reference sequence). In nucleotides, the CDR3 is TGCAGTGCCAAGCAACACGTCTACGAGCAGTACTTC. It is translated as CSAKQHVYEQYF.

Only a few counts were recorded for this clonotype. V and J are TRBV4-1 and TRBJ2-5; weak D call: TRBD2 (5 bases). Germline V lookup: CDR1 MGHRA, CDR2 YSYEKL. CDR3 size: 15 residues. Trimming took off 3 bases at V and 1 base at J, with 12 bases between the two ends. The CDR3 DNA sequence: TGCGCCAGCAGCCAGTCTCTGCGGGTCCAAGAGACCCAGTACTTC. This codes for CASSQSLRVQETQYF.

The chain carries TRBV27 and TRBJ1-2; no firm D call. Germline lookup yields CDR1 MNHEY and CDR2 SMNVEV (reference sequence). Trimming took off 0 bases at V and 2 bases at J, with 10 bases between the two ends. The CDR3 is 15 residues long. The CDR3 spells CASSLSTGINYGYTF. Written as DNA, the CDR3 is TGTGCCAGCAGTTTATCGACGGGAATAAACTATGGCTACACCTTC.

This clonotype was seen ten or more times. The V call is TRBV5-1, the J call TRBJ2-5; 9 positions agree with TRBD1. This CDR3 is 14 amino acids long. The V gene end was trimmed by 0 bases and the J gene end by 4 bases; junction bases not matched to a gene: 1. From germline, CDR1 is SGHRS and CDR2 YFSETQ. DNA for the CDR3: TGCGCCAGCAGCTTGGCGGGACAGGGAGAGACCCAGTACTTC. Its translation: CASSLAGQGETQYF.

As DNA, the CDR3 is TGTGCCAGCAGCAATCGAGGGGACTACTCCTACGAGCAGTACTTC. Its protein is CASSNRGDYSYEQYF. The chain has TRBV7-8 and TRBJ2-7, with 7 bases lining up with TRBD2. V lost 5 bases and J lost 0; bases outside the gene matches: 7. The length of the CDR3 is 15 residues. The germline gives CDR1 SGHVS, CDR2 FQNEAQ.

This chain links TRBV20-1 with TRBJ2-1; D is uncertain. The CDR3 has 14 amino acids. Germline V CDR1 and CDR2: DFQATT, SNEGSKA (reference sequence). The ends were cut back, 5 bases at V and 3 bases at J, with 14 bases in the middle. DNA of the CDR3: TGCAGTGCTTCCCCACTGGCCGTCTACAATGAGCAGTTCTTC. Protein: CSASPLAVYNEQFF.

This clonotype appeared a few times. The rearrangement uses TRBV20-1 and TRBJ1-4; D might be TRBD1 (6 bases). Germline V gene sequence: CDR1 DFQATT, CDR2 SNEGSKA (reference sequence). The CDR3 length is 16 residues. V lost 5 bases and J lost 2, with 18 bases in between. The CDR3 region has the DNA TGCAGTGCTCCCCTTTCGCCAGGGGCTACTAATGAAAAACTGTTTTTT. Translating it yields CSAPLSPGATNEKLFF.

The table lists this clonotype with many counts. The chain combines TRBV5-1 with TRBJ2-3, with D possibly called TRBD1 or TRBD2 (6 bases each). V was clipped by 4 bases and J by 3 bases, with 15 bases between them. Germline V CDR1 and CDR2: SGHRS, YFSETQ. The CDR3 spans 15 residues. The CDR3 coding sequence is TGCGCCAGCAGCCCCGAGGGGGGCAGGACAGATACGCAGTATTTT. Residues: CASSPEGGRTDTQYF.

This clonotype turned up a few times. The rearrangement joins TRBV7-3 to TRBJ2-1; TRBD2 matches at 8 bases. Germline lookup yields CDR1 SGHTA and CDR2 FQGTGA. The V and J ends lost 0 bases and 6 bases, in that order; junction bases with no gene match: 16. The CDR3 is made up of 19 amino acids. CDR3 nucleotide sequence: TGTGCCAGCAGCTTAACGGCGCTTGCCCTAGCGGGTGGATCCAATGAGCAGTTCTTC. Residues: CASSLTALALAGGSNEQFF.

The chain recombines TRBV6-1 with TRBJ1-1; 7 nucleotides agree with TRBD1. V was pared by 2 bases and J by 1 base, with 4 bases of the junction left unmatched. This CDR3 is 15 amino acids long. Germline-derived CDR1 and CDR2 are MNHNS and SASEGT. CDR3 sequence reads: CASSETTGPNTEAFF. The CDR3 nucleotides read TGTGCCAGCAGTGAAACGACAGGGCCGAACACTGAAGCTTTCTTT.

Ten or more counts support this clonotype. The CDR3 loop reads CASSFDREETQYF. CDR3 nucleotide sequence: TGTGCCAGCAGTTTCGACAGGGAAGAGACCCAGTACTTC. The V and J genes are TRBV12-3 or TRBV12-4 and TRBJ2-5; 7 nucleotides align to TRBD1. This CDR3 is 13 amino acids long. V lost 3 bases to trimming and J lost 3 bases; unmatched junction nucleotides: 1.

The chain joins TRBV12-3 or TRBV12-4 to TRBJ1-3, with 7 bases fitting TRBD1. The CDR3 consists of 15 residues. V gave up 7 bases and J gave up 4 bases; unmatched junction bases: 10. The CDR3 loop reads CASTSLRDRGNTIYF. Here the CDR3 DNA reads TGTGCCAGCACCTCACTCCGGGACAGAGGAAACACCATATATTTT.

The chain couples TRBV20-1 to TRBJ2-5; 8 bases are a match to TRBD2. The V and J ends lost 5 bases and 7 bases, in that order; junction bases with no gene match: 15. Germline loops: CDR1 DFQATT, CDR2 SNEGSKA (reference sequence). This CDR3 has 15 amino acids. The CDR3 DNA sequence: TGCAGTGCTTGGCTGGCGGGAGGTACACTTGGGACCCAGTACTTC. Translation gives CSAWLAGGTLGTQYF.